This T cell receptor (beta chain) was retrieved from a study of long-term antiretroviral therapy in people with HIV. A remark on this clone: What it recognizes is unknown.

The CDR3 is 15 residues long. V lost 7 bases, J lost 2 bases, and 16 bases lay in between. CDR1 is ENHRY and CDR2 is SYGVKD in the germline V gene. With survey level as its setting, the immunoSEQ assay was v3.0. Method: immunoSEQ multiplex PCR; TCRdb's copy keeps in-frame clones and lacks some. The sample has roughly 36,000 clones, about four fifths seen once. Study-level results: When set beside controls, HIV repertoires had CDR3 length ranges that were narrower. The ART regimens used between the mid-2000s and the late 2010s may be less effective than current ones.

This sample comprised unsorted PBMCs, obtained 0.4 years before starting antiretroviral therapy. The TCR was taken from a man between 18 and 35 years old with HIV. The V call is TRBV10-3, the J call TRBJ2-3; D possibly matches TRBD1 or TRBD2 (5 bases each). CDR3 nucleotide sequence: TGTGCCATCACCCCCGGGACGGAGAACACAGATACGCAGTATTTT. This sequence encodes CAITPGTENTDTQYF.